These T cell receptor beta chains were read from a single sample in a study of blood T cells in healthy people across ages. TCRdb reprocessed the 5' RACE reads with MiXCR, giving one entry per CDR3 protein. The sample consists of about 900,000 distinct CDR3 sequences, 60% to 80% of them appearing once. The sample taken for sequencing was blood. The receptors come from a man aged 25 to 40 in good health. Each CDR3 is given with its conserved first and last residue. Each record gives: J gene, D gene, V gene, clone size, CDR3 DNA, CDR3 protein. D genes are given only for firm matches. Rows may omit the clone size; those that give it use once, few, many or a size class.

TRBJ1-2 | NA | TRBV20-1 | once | TGCAGTGCCCAGCCGACGGACTCCTATGGCTACACCTTC | CSAQPTDSYGYTF
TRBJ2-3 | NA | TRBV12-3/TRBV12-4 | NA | TGTGCCAGCAGTTTACTAAGGGTCCATTCGATAGATACGCAGTATTTT | CASSLLRVHSIDTQYF
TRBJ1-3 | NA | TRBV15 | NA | TGTGCCACCGGGTCTCAGCGCTACTCTGGAAACACCATATATTTT | CATGSQRYSGNTIYF
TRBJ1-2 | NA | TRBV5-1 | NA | TGCGCCAGCAGCTCGGGACGGACGGACGATGGCTACACCTTC | CASSSGRTDDGYTF
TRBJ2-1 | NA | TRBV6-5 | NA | TGTGCCAGCCTGGGACCGTTGATCAATGAGCAGTTCTTC | CASLGPLINEQFF
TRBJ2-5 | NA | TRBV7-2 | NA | TGTGCCAGCAGCCCGAGTTGGGGGGACAGACCACTTGAGCAGTACTTC | CASSPSWGDRPLEQYF
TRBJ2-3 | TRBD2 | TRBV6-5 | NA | TGTGCCAGCAGTCCCATAGCGGGGGGCACAGATACGCAGTATTTT | CASSPIAGGTDTQYF
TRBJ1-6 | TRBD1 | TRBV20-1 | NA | TGCAGTGCTAGAGAGGGGGACAGGGATTCACCCCTCCACTTT | CSAREGDRDSPLHF
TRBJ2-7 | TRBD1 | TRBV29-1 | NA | TGCAGCGCTCTAACAGGGGCCGAGCAGTACTTC | CSALTGAEQYF
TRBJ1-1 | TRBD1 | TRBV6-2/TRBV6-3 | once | TGTGCCAGCTGGGACAGGGCCACTGAAGCTTTCTTT | CASWDRATEAFF
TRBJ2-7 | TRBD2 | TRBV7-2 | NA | TGTGCCAGCAGCTTATTCCGGGGGGGACCCTACGAGCAGTACTTC | CASSLFRGGPYEQYF
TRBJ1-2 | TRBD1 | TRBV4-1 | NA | TGCGCCAGCAGCCATAGAGTTGACAGGGGTGGCTACACCTTC | CASSHRVDRGGYTF